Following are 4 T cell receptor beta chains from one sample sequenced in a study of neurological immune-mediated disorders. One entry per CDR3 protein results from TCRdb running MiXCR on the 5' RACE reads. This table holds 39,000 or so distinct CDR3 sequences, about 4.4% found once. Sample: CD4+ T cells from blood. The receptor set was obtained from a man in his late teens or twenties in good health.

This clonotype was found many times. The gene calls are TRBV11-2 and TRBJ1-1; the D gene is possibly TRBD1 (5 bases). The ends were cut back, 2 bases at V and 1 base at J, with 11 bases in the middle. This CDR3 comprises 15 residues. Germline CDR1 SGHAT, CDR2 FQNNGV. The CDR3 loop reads CASSLLKGRNTEAFF. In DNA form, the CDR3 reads TGTGCCAGCAGCTTATTGAAGGGGCGGAACACTGAAGCTTTCTTT.

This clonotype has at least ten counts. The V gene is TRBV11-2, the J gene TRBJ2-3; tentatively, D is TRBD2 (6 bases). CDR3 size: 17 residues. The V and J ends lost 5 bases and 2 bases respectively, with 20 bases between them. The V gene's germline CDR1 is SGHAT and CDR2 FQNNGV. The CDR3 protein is CASSRRASEGLTDTQYF. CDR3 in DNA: TGTGCCAGCAGCCGAAGGGCTAGCGAGGGACTCACAGATACGCAGTATTTT.

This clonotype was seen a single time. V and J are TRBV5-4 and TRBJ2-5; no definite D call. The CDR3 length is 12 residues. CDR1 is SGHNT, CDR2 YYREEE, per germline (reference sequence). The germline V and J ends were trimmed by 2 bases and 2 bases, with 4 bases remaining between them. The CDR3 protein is CASSFSQETQYF. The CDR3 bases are TGTGCCAGCAGCTTTTCTCAAGAGACCCAGTACTTC.

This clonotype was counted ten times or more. CDR3 amino acids: CSARAGGSDPLYEQYF. In DNA, the CDR3 is TGCAGTGCTAGGGCGGGGGGAAGTGACCCTCTCTACGAGCAGTACTTC. The chain carries TRBV20-1 and TRBJ2-7, with 8 bases aligning to TRBD2. This CDR3 comprises 16 residues. Germline-derived CDR1 and CDR2 are DFQATT and SNEGSKA (reference sequence). V shed 3 bases, J shed 3 bases, and the junction held 13 bases outside the gene matches.